This T cell receptor beta chain was obtained from a study of glioma-infiltrating T cells. Findings and limits, study-wide: CDR3 overlap between tissue and blood was very small. Tissue-blood divergence was below expectation in non-neoplastic patients, above in gliomas.

This clonotype occurred a few times. Its antigen is undetermined. Using RNA template, CDR3s of TCR alpha and beta were amplified with iRepertoire arm-PCR. Input was roughly 95-400 ng of tissue mRNA or PBMC total RNA. TCRdb reprocessed the multiplex PCR reads via MiXCR and lists one record per CDR3 protein. The repertoire has 100,000 to 150,000 distinct CDR3 sequences, roughly 24% of them found once; the top ten carry roughly 15%. The CDR3 covers 12 residues. The germline gives CDR1 LNHDA, CDR2 SQIVND (reference sequence). With 7 bases removed from V and 2 bases from J, the gap between germline ends came to 6 bases.

The sequenced material came from glioma tissue, nonneoplastic brain tissue, or PBMCs (not recorded which). This TCR came from a human donor with low-grade glioma or glioblastoma, undergoing nonglioma brain surgery, or in good health (not recorded which). J is TRBJ1-5 and V is TRBV19; D unclear. For the CDR3, the DNA is TGTGCCAGTAAATACGGCAATCAGCCCCAGCATTTT. Translating it yields CASKYGNQPQHF.